This T cell receptor (beta chain) was captured in a study of CD8+ T cells in alopecia areata. On the study more broadly: Treatment of the treated patients consisted of oral tofacitinib, 5 to 10 mg twice daily. Tofacitinib exposure lasted 6 to 18 months, followed by 6 months off drug.

Extracted RNA was reverse transcribed into cDNA, the sequencing template. Sequencing was performed with immunoSEQ multiplex PCR; in TCRdb, only in-frame clones are kept and a portion is missing. The sample includes 150,000 or so clones, almost 50% of them seen just once. This CDR3 region has 17 residues. Trimming took off 6 bases at V and 3 bases at J, with 24 bases between the two ends. Germline assignment: CDR1 LNHDA and CDR2 SQIVND (reference sequence). This receptor was taken from a human donor with alopecia areata. This chain uses TRBV19 with TRBJ2-7; D may match TRBD1 or TRBD2 (5 bases each). The material was CD8+ T cells sorted from blood, obtained at week 0. The CDR3 protein is CASRPGTDPTPRYEQYF. CDR3 nucleotide sequence: TGTGCCAGTAGGCCCGGGACGGACCCCACCCCCCGCTACGAGCAGTACTTC.